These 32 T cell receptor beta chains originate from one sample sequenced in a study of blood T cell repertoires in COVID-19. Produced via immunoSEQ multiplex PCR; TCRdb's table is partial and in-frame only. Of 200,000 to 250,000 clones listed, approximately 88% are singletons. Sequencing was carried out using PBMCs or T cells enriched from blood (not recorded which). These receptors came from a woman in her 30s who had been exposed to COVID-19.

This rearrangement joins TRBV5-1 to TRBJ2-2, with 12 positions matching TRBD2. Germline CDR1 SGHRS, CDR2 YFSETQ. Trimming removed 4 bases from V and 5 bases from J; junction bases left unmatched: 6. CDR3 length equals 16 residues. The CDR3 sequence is CASSLGLAGRTGELFF. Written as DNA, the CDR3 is TGCGCCAGCAGCCTTGGACTAGCGGGAAGGACCGGGGAGCTGTTTTTT.

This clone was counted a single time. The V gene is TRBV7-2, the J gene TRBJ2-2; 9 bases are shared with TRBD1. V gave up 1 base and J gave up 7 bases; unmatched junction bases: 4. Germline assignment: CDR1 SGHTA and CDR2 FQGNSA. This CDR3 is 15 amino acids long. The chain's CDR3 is CASSLGTGDGGELFF. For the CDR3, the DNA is TGTGCCAGCAGCTTAGGGACAGGGGATGGCGGGGAGCTGTTTTTT.

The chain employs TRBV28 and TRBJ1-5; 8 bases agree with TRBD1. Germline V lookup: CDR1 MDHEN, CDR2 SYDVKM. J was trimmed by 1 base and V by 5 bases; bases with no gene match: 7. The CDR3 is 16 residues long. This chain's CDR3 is CASSSFRQGSNQPQHF. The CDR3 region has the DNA TGTGCCAGCAGTAGTTTTAGACAGGGGAGCAATCAGCCCCAGCATTTT.

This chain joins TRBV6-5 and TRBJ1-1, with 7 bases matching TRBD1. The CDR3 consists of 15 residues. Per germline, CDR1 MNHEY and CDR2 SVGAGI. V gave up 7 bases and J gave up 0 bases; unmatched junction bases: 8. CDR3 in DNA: TGTGCCAGCACCGAGGGGGCGCGGATGAACACTGAAGCTTTCTTT. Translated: CASTEGARMNTEAFF.

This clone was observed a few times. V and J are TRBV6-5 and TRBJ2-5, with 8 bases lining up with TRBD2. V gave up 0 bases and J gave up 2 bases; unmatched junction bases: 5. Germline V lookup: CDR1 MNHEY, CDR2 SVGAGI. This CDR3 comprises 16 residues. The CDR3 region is CASSYSGLARQETQYF. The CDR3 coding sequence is TGTGCCAGCAGTTACTCTGGACTAGCCCGTCAAGAGACCCAGTACTTC.

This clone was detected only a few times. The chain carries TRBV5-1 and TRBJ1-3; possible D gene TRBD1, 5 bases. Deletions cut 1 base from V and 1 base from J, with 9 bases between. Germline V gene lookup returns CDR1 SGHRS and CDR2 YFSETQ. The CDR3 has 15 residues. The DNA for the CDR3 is TGCGCCAGCAGCTTGACCGGGGGATCTGGAAACACCATATATTTT. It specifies CASSLTGGSGNTIYF.

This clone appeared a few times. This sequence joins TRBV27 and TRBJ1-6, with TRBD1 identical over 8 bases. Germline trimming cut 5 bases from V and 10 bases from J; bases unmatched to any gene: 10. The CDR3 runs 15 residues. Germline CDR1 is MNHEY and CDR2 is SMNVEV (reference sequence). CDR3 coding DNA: TGTGCCAGCAGTCCGAGACAGGGGAGGGGATCACCCCTCCACTTT. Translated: CASSPRQGRGSPLHF.

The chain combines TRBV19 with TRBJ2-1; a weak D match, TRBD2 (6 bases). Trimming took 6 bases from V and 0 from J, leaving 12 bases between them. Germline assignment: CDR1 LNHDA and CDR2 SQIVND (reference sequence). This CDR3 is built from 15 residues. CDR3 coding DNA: TGTGCCAGTAGCCGGGAGCCGAGCTCCTACAATGAGCAGTTCTTC. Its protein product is CASSREPSSYNEQFF.

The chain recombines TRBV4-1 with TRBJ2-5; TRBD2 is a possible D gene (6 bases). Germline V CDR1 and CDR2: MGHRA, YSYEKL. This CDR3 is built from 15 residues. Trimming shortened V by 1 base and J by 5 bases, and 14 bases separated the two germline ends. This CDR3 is CASSQGPAGRETQYF. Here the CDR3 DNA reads TGCGCCAGCAGCCAAGGTCCTGCGGGGAGGGAGACCCAGTACTTC.

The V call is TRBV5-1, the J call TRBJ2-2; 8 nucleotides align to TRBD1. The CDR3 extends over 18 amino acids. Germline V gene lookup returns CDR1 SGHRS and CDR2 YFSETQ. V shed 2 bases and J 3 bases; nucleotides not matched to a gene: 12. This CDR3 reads CASSFYYSGGADTGELFF. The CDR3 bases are TGCGCCAGCAGCTTCTACTACTCAGGGGGCGCGGACACCGGGGAGCTGTTTTTT. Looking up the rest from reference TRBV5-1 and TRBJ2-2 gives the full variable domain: KAGVTQTPRYLIKTRGQQVTLSCSPISGHRSVSWYQQTPGQGLQFLFEYFSETQRNKGNFPGRFSGRQFSNSRSEMNVSTLELGDSALYLCASSFYYSGGADTGELFFGEGSRLTVL.

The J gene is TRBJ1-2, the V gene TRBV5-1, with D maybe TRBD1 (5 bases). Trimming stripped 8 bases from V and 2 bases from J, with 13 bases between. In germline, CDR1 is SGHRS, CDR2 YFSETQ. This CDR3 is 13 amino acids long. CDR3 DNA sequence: TGCGCCAGTTCTTGGGGGGAGAACTATGGCTACACCTTC. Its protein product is CASSWGENYGYTF.

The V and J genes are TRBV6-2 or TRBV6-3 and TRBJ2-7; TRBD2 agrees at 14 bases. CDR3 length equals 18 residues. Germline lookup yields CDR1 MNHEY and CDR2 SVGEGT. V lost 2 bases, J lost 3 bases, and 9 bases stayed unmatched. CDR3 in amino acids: CASSYPGLAGVLNYEQYF. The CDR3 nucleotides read TGTGCCAGCAGTTACCCGGGACTAGCGGGAGTTTTGAACTACGAGCAGTACTTC.

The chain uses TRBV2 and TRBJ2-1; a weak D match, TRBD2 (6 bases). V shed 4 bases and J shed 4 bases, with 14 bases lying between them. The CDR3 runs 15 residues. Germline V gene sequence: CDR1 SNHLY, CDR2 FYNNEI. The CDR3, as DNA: TGTGCCAGCAGTGTTGGGGGAGGACAATACAATGAGCAGTTCTTC. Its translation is CASSVGGGQYNEQFF.

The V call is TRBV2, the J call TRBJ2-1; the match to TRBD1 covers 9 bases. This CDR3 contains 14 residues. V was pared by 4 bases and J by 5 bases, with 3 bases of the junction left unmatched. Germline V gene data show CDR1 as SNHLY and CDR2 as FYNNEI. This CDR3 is CASSGDRVNNEQFF. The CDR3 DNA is TGTGCCAGCAGTGGGGACAGGGTGAACAATGAGCAGTTCTTC.

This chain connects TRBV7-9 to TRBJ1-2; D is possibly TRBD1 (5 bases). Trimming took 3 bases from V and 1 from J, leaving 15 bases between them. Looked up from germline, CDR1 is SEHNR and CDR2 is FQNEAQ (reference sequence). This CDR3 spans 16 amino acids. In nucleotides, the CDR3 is TGTGCCAGCAGCTTGCTAATGCGGGGGAATAACTATGGCTACACCTTC. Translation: CASSLLMRGNNYGYTF.

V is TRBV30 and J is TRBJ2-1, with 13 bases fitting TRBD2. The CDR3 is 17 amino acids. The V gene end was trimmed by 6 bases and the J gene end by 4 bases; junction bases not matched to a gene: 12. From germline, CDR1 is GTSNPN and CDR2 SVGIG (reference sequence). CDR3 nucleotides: TGTGCCTGCACCCTGCCGTGGGGACTAGCGGGATACAATGAGCAGTTCTTC. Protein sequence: CACTLPWGLAGYNEQFF.

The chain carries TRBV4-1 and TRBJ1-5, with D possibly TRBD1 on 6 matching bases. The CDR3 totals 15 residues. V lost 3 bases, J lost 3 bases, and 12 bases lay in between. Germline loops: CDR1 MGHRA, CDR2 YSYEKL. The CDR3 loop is CASSQPGVYNQPQHF. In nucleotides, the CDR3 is TGCGCCAGCAGCCAGCCAGGGGTGTACAATCAGCCCCAGCATTTT.

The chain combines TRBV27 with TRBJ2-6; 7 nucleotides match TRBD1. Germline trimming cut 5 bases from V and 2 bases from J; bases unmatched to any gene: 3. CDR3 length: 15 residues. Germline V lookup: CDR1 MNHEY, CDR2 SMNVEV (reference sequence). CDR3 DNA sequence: TGTGCCAGCAGTGAGACAGGGACTGGGGCCAACGTCCTGACTTTC. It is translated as CASSETGTGANVLTF. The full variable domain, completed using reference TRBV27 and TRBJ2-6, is EAQVTQNPRYLITVTGKKLTVTCSQNMNHEYMSWYRQDPGLGLRQIYYSMNVEVTDKGDVPEGYKVSRKEKRNFPLILESPSPNQTSLYFCASSETGTGANVLTFGAGSRLTVL.

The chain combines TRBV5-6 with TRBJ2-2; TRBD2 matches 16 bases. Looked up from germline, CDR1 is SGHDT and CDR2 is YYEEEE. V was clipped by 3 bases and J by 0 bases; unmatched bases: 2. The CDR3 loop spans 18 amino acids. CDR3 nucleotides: TGTGCCAGCAGCTGGGGACTAGCGGGAGGGCCGAACACCGGGGAGCTGTTTTTT. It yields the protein CASSWGLAGGPNTGELFF.

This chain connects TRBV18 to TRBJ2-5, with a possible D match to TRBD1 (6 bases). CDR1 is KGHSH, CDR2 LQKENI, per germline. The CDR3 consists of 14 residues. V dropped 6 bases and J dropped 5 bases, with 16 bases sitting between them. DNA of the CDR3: TGTGCCAGCTCCCGAACAGGGAAGGGGGAGACCCAGTACTTC. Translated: CASSRTGKGETQYF.

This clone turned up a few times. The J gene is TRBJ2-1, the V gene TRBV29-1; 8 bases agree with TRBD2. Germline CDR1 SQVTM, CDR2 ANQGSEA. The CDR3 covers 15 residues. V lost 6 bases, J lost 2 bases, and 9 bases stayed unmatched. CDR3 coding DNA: TGCAGCGTACACCCCGCGACTAGCGCCTACAATGAGCAGTTCTTC. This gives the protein CSVHPATSAYNEQFF.

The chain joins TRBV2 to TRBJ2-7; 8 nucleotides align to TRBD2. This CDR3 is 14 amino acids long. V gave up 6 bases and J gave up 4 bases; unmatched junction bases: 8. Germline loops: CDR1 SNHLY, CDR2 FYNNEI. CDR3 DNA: TGTGCCAGCAGGGCCCTAGCGGGCCCTTACGAGCAGTACTTC. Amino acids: CASRALAGPYEQYF.

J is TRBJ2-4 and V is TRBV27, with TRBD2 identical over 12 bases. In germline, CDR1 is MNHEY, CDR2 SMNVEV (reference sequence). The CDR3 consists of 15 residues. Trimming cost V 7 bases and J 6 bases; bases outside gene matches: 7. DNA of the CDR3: TGTGCCAGCACGGGACTAGCGGGTTCTTCAAACATTCAGTACTTC. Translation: CASTGLAGSSNIQYF.

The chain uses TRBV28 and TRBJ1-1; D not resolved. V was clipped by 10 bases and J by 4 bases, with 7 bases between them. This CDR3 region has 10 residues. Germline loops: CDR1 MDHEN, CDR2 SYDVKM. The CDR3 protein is CATAGTEAFF. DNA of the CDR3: TGTGCCACCGCGGGCACTGAAGCTTTCTTT.

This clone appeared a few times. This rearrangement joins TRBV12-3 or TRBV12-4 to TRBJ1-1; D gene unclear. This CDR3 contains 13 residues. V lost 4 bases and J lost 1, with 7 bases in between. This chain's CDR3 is CASSSLQNTEAFF. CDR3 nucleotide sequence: TGTGCCAGCAGTTCGTTACAGAACACTGAAGCTTTCTTT.

The CDR3 loop reads CAVPGQSNSPLHF. The CDR3 DNA is TGTGCCGTACCGGGACAGTCTAATTCACCCCTCCACTTT. The rearrangement joins TRBV7-9 to TRBJ1-6; the match to TRBD1 covers 7 bases. Trimming cost V 11 bases and J 6 bases; bases outside gene matches: 7. This CDR3 contains 13 residues. From germline, CDR1 is SEHNR and CDR2 FQNEAQ (reference sequence). Variable domain in full (rest from reference TRBV7-9 and TRBJ1-6): DTGVSQNPRHKITKRGQNVTFRCDPISEHNRLYWYRQTLGQGPEFLTYFQNEAQLEKSRLLSDRFSAERPKGSFSTLEIQRTEQGDSAMYLCAVPGQSNSPLHFGNGTRLTVT.

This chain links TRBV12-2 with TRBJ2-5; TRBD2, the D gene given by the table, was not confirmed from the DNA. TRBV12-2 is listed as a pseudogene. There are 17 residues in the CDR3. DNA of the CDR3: TGTGCAAGTCGCACCCGGACTAGCGGTCGCAGGGTAGAGACCCAGTACTTC. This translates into CASRTRTSGRRVETQYF.

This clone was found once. The CDR3 sequence: CASSLERHSGNTIYF. CDR3 sequence (DNA): TGCGCCAGCAGCTTGGAGCGGCACTCTGGAAACACCATATATTTT. The chain links TRBV5-1 to TRBJ1-3; D unclear. The CDR3 runs to 15 residues. Trimming pared 0 bases from V and 0 bases from J, leaving 7 bases between. The V gene's germline CDR1 is SGHRS and CDR2 YFSETQ.

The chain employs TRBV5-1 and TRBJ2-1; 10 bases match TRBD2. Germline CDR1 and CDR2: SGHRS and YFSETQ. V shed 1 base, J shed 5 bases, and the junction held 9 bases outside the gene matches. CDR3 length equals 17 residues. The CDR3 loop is CASSLSPSGSQNNEQFF. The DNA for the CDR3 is TGCGCCAGCAGCTTGTCGCCTAGCGGGAGCCAGAACAATGAGCAGTTCTTC.

CDR3 sequence: CASSAGPGQGYGYTF. In DNA form, the CDR3 reads TGTGCCAGCAGTGCCGGCCCGGGACAGGGCTATGGCTACACCTTC. The rearrangement links TRBV6-4 to TRBJ1-2; 9 nucleotides agree with TRBD1. Germline V CDR1 and CDR2: MRHNA, SNTAGT. There are 15 residues in the CDR3. The V gene end was trimmed by 4 bases and the J gene end by 4 bases; junction bases not matched to a gene: 7.

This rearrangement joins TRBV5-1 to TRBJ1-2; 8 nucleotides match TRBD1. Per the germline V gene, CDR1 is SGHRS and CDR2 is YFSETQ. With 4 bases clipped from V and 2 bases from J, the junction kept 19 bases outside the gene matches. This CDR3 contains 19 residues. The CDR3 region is CASSPYLFPQDRVNYGYTF. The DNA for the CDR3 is TGCGCCAGCAGCCCCTACCTGTTCCCCCAGGACAGGGTAAACTATGGCTACACCTTC.

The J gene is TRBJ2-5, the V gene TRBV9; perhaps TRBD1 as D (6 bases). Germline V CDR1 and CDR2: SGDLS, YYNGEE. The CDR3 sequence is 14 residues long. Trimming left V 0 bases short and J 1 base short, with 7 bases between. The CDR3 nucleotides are TGTGCCAGCAGCGTAGGACAGGCCCAAGAGACCCAGTACTTC. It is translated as CASSVGQAQETQYF.